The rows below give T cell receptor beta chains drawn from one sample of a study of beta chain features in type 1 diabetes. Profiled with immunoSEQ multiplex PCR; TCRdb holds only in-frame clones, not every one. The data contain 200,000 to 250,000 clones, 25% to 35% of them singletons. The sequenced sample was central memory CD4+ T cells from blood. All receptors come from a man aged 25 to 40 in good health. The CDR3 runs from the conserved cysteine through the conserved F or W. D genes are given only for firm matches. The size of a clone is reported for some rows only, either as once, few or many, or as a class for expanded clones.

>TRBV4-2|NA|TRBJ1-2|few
CASSQEKGRPYGYTF
TGTGCCAGCAGCCAAGAGAAAGGAAGACCCTATGGCTACACCTTC
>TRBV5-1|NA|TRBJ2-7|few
CASSLGRAYEQYF
TGCGCCAGCAGCTTGGGCAGAGCCTACGAGCAGTACTTC
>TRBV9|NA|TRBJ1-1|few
CASSGGTGTEAFF
TGTGCCAGCAGCGGCGGGACGGGCACTGAAGCTTTCTTT
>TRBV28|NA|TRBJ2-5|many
CASSPQGQTLQETQYF
TGTGCCAGCAGTCCCCAGGGGCAGACCCTCCAAGAGACCCAGTACTTC
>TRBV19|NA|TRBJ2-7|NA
CASSDRAYEQYF
TGTGCCAGTAGTGACAGAGCCTACGAGCAGTACTTC
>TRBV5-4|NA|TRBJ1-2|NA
CASRSRAQDGYTF
TGTGCCAGCAGATCCCGGGCGCAGGACGGCTACACCTTC
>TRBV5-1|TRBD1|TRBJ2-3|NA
CASSRDSSTDTQYF
TGCGCCTCGTCTAGGGACAGCTCCACAGATACGCAGTATTTT
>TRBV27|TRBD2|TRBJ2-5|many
CASMLAGGQETQYF
TGTGCCAGCATGCTAGCGGGAGGTCAAGAGACCCAGTACTTC
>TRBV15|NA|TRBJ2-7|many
CATSRASASNYEQYF
TGTGCCACCAGCAGAGCCTCGGCGTCCAACTACGAGCAGTACTTC
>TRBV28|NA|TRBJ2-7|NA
CASSPGGYEQYF
TGTGCCAGCAGTCCCGGGGGTTACGAGCAGTACTTC
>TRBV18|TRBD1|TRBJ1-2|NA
CASSLADRGDGYTF
TGTGCCAGCTCACTCGCGGACAGGGGAGATGGCTACACCTTC
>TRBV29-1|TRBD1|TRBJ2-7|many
CSVQTGGYRSREQYF
TGCAGCGTCCAGACAGGGGGGTACCGCTCTCGCGAGCAGTACTTC
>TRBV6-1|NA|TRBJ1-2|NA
CASVRDYGYTF
TGTGCCAGCGTTCGGGACTATGGCTACACCTTC
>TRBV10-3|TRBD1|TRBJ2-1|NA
CAITAGGTGVGEQFF
TGTGCCATCACCGCAGGGGGGACAGGGGTCGGTGAGCAGTTCTTC
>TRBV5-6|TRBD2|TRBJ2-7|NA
CASSPRTSGLTYEQYF
TGTGCCAGCAGCCCTCGGACTAGCGGCCTTACCTACGAGCAGTACTTC
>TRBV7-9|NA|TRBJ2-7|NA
CASSSYGQYEQYF
TGTGCCAGCAGCTCCTACGGACAGTACGAGCAGTACTTC
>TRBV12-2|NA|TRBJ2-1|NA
CASRFGGGEYNEQFF
TGTGCAAGTCGCTTTGGGGGCGGGGAGTACAATGAGCAGTTCTTC
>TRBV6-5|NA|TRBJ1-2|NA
CASSYSQGDLYGYTF
TGTGCCAGCAGTTACTCGCAGGGAGACCTTTATGGCTACACCTTC
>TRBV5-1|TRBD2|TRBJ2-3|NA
CASSGLAGTDTQYF
TGCGCCAGTTCGGGACTAGCGGGCACAGATACGCAGTATTTT
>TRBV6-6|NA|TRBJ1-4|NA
CASAQVNEKLFF
TGTGCCAGCGCCCAGGTTAATGAAAAACTGTTTTTT
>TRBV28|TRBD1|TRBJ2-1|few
CASSSPDRAYNEQFF
TGTGCCAGCAGTTCCCCCGACAGGGCCTACAATGAGCAGTTCTTC
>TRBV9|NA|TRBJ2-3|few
CASSVAQRETDTQYF
TGTGCCAGCAGCGTAGCCCAGAGGGAGACAGATACGCAGTATTTT
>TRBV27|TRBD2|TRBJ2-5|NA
CASSRGTSGIWETQYF
TGTGCCAGCAGTCGCGGGACTAGCGGGATCTGGGAGACCCAGTACTTC
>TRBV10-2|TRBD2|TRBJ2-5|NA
CASSEPRLAGETQYF
TGCGCCAGCAGTGAGCCTAGACTAGCTGGCGAGACCCAGTACTTC
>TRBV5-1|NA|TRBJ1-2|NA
CASSPAQGYGYTF
TGCGCCAGCAGCCCTGCGCAGGGTTATGGCTACACCTTC
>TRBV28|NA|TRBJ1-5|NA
CASSFGDSNQPQHF
TGTGCCAGCAGTTTCGGGGACAGCAATCAGCCCCAGCATTTT
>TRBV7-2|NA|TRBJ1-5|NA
CASSLARGSNQPQHF
TGTGCCAGCAGCTTAGCCAGGGGTAGCAATCAGCCCCAGCATTTT
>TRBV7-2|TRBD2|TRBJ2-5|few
CASSLNPSGRGETQYF
TGTGCCAGCAGCCTAAACCCTAGCGGGAGGGGTGAGACCCAGTACTTC
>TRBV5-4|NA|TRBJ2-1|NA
CASSPGPRGANEQFF
TGTGCCAGCAGCCCCGGGCCTCGGGGGGCCAATGAGCAGTTCTTC
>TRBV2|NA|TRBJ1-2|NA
CASSDNRDGYTF
TGTGCCAGCAGTGATAACAGGGATGGCTACACCTTC
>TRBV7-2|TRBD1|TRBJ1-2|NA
CASSSGQPGGYGYTF
TGTGCCAGCAGCTCGGGACAGCCGGGGGGCTATGGCTACACCTTC
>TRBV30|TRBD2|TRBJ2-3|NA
CAWQRGPSTDTQYF
TGTGCCTGGCAGCGGGGCCCTAGCACAGATACGCAGTATTTT
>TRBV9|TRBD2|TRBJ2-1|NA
CASSVDGRAVAEQFF
TGTGCCAGCAGCGTAGACGGGAGGGCCGTGGCTGAGCAGTTCTTC
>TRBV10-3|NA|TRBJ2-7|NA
CAISRDYEQYF
TGTGCCATCAGCCGGGACTACGAGCAGTACTTC
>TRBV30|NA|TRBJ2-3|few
CAWSVRAGDTQYF
TGTGCCTGGAGTGTACGAGCAGGAGATACGCAGTATTTT
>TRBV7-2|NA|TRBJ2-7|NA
CASSFLRREQYF
TGTGCCAGCAGCTTTCTCCGGCGAGAGCAGTACTTC
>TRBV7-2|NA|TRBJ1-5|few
CASSALLGNQPQHF
TGTGCCAGCAGCGCCCTACTGGGGAATCAGCCCCAGCATTTT
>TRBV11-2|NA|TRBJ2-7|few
CASSRDSYEQYF
TGTGCCAGCAGCCGAGACTCCTACGAGCAGTACTTC
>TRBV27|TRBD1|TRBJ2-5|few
CASSFSGQGARETQYF
TGTGCCAGCAGTTTTTCTGGACAGGGGGCGCGGGAGACCCAGTACTTC
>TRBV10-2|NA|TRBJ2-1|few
CATRDKGWYNEQFF
TGCGCCACCCGGGACAAAGGATGGTACAATGAGCAGTTCTTC
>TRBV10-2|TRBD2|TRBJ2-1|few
CASRAGTSGEVEQFF
TGCGCCAGCAGGGCCGGGACTAGCGGAGAAGTTGAGCAGTTCTTC
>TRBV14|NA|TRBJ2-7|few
CASSDDYEQYF
TGTGCCAGCAGTGATGACTACGAGCAGTACTTC
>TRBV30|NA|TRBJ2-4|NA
CAWSPVAKNIQYF
TGTGCCTGGAGTCCAGTAGCCAAAAACATTCAGTACTTC
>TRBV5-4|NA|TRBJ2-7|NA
CASSPTEASNEQYF
TGTGCCAGCAGCCCGACGGAAGCCAGCAACGAGCAGTACTTC
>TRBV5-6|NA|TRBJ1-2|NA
CASSLFGSEANYGYTF
TGTGCCAGCAGCTTGTTCGGTTCTGAGGCGAACTATGGCTACACCTTC
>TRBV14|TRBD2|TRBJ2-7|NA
CSSSLTSGRPNYEQYF
TGTTCCAGCAGCTTGACTAGCGGGAGGCCGAACTACGAGCAGTACTTC
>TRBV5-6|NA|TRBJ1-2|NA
CASSLEGTLGYTF
TGTGCCAGCAGCTTGGAGGGGACACTTGGCTACACCTTC